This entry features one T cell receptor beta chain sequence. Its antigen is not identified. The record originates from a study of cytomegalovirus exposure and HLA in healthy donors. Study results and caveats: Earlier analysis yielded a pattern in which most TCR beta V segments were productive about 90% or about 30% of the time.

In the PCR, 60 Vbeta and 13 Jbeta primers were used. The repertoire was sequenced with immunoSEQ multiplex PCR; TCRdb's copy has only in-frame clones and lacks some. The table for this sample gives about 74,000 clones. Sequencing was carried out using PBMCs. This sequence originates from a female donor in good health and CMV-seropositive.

CDR3 DNA: TGTGCCTGGAGTTCCAGGGGGCGGATTGGCTACACCTTC. This translates into CAWSSRGRIGYTF. The chain carries TRBV30 and TRBJ1-2; TRBD1 aligns across 8 bases. The CDR3 length is 13 residues. Germline loops: CDR1 GTSNPN, CDR2 SVGIG (reference sequence). V dropped 2 bases and J dropped 7; count of bases not matched to a gene: 6.